The sample holds many counts of the clone carrying this T cell receptor beta chain. This CDR3 is 14 amino acids long. Trimming cost V 6 bases and J 5 bases, with 17 bases left between them. Germline values: CDR1 MDHEN, CDR2 SYDVKM. This sample was included in a study of early T cells in non-severe SARS-CoV-2 infection. From the 5' RACE reads, TCRdb called clonotypes with MiXCR, one entry per CDR3 protein. The table shows about 76,000 distinct CDR3 sequences, with 9.5% to 15% occurring only once. Sequenced sample: whole blood. The sequence was collected from an adult who was a healthcare worker with PCR-confirmed SARS-CoV-2 infection or an uninfected control (not recorded which). The rearrangement uses TRBV28 and TRBJ2-7, with a tentative D call TRBD2 (6 bases). CDR3 nucleotide sequence: TGTGCCAGCAGCCTTTATACTAGCCTGAACGAGCAGTACTTC. It yields the protein CASSLYTSLNEQYF.